Each of the 31 T cell receptor beta chains below was sequenced from the same sample in a study of human T cells and chemical hapten exposure. The time point here: patch test 1, 2 weeks after DPC sensitization. Specified treatment: therapeutic diphenylcyclopropenone sensitization with weekly scalp DPC. MiXCR was run by TCRdb on the RACE reads, yielding one entry per CDR3 protein. Among around 69,000 distinct CDR3 sequences listed, 9.8% were seen once. The input for sequencing was whole blood, taken in connection with sensitization to the hapten diphenylcyclopropenone (DPC). The receptors come from a woman aged 40-49 years with alopecia areata. Some clones in this sample may be carry-over from other donors' samples.

This clonotype was recorded many times. The V gene is TRBV7-6, the J gene TRBJ2-6, with D uncertain. CDR3 length: 17 amino acids. Trimming pared 5 bases from V and 0 bases from J, leaving 14 bases between. Germline V CDR1 and CDR2: SGHVS, FNYEAQ. For the CDR3, the DNA is TGTGCCAGCAGCCGCCCTCGGTTGAGCTCTGGGGCCAACGTCCTGACTTTC. Translation gives CASSRPRLSSGANVLTF.

The V and J genes are TRBV20-1 and TRBJ1-1; perhaps TRBD1 as D (5 bases). The CDR3 contains 14 residues. Germline V gene lookup returns CDR1 DFQATT and CDR2 SNEGSKA (reference sequence). Trimming took off 1 base at V and 5 bases at J, with 14 bases between the two ends. The CDR3 sequence is CSARVGGGRTEAFF. The CDR3 nucleotides are TGCAGTGCTAGAGTCGGCGGGGGGAGAACTGAAGCTTTCTTT.

The rearrangement uses TRBV5-6 and TRBJ2-7, with 9 bases matching TRBD2. Germline V gene sequence: CDR1 SGHDT, CDR2 YYEEEE. Germline trimming cut 4 bases from V and 7 bases from J; bases unmatched to any gene: 9. The CDR3 is made up of 14 amino acids. The CDR3 DNA reads TGTGCCAGCAGCACGACTAGCGGAGCTAGGGAGCAGTACTTC. This encodes CASSTTSGAREQYF.

This clonotype was seen repeatedly, ten times or more. The genes are TRBV29-1 and TRBJ1-2; TRBD1 matches at 12 bases. Germline lookup yields CDR1 SQVTM and CDR2 ANQGSEA. Trimming cost V 1 base and J 4 bases; bases outside gene matches: 4. The CDR3 loop spans 15 amino acids. CDR3 nucleotides: TGCAGCGTTGAAGGGGGGACAGGGGGCCTCTATGGCTACACCTTC. It yields the protein CSVEGGTGGLYGYTF. Drawing the rest from reference TRBV29-1 and TRBJ1-2, the complete variable domain is SAVISQKPSRDICQRGTSLTIQCQVDSQVTMMFWYRQQPGQSLTLIATANQGSEATYESGFVIDKFPISRPNLTFSTLTVSNMSPEDSSIYLCSVEGGTGGLYGYTFGSGTRLTVV.

This chain joins TRBV2 and TRBJ2-3; D call uncertain. V was trimmed by 4 bases and J by 4 bases, leaving 18 bases between them. Looked up from germline, CDR1 is SNHLY and CDR2 is FYNNEI. The CDR3 has 16 residues. Written as DNA, the CDR3 is TGTGCCAGCAGTGGGAGCGCTATGGGTCGGTCAGATACGCAGTATTTT. Translating gives CASSGSAMGRSDTQYF.

This clonotype showed up many times. The rearrangement joins TRBV28 to TRBJ1-6, with no clear D. The germline V gene has CDR1 MDHEN and CDR2 SYDVKM. V dropped 6 bases and J dropped 3 bases, with 12 bases sitting between them. The CDR3 loop spans 15 amino acids. The CDR3 DNA reads as TGTGCCAGCAGGGCCCCTGGAAACTATAATTCACCCCTCCACTTT. This translates into CASRAPGNYNSPLHF.

Only a few counts were recorded for this clonotype. This chain connects TRBV6-2 or TRBV6-3 to TRBJ1-1; 7 bases agree with TRBD1. Germline V CDR1 and CDR2: MNHEY, SVGEGT. Unmatched junction bases numbered 14, after V lost 4 bases and J lost 6 bases. The CDR3 runs to 16 residues. CDR3 region: CASSSRWAGGLAEAFF. Here the CDR3 DNA reads TGTGCCAGCAGTTCTCGGTGGGCAGGGGGTCTAGCTGAAGCTTTCTTT.

V is TRBV4-3 and J is TRBJ1-1; a possible D gene is TRBD1 (5 bases). V lost 0 bases, J lost 11 bases, and 13 bases lay in between. The CDR3 length is 13 residues. Germline values: CDR1 LGHNA, CDR2 YSLEER. Here the CDR3 reads CASSQDGGYRAFF. The CDR3 nucleotides are TGCGCCAGCAGCCAAGATGGGGGGTATCGGGCTTTCTTT.

This clonotype has more than one count but fewer than ten. V and J are TRBV10-3 and TRBJ2-2, with D maybe TRBD1 (6 bases). This CDR3 region has 14 residues. Per germline, CDR1 ENHRY and CDR2 SYGVKD. Trimming took 3 bases from V and 3 from J, leaving 8 bases between them. The CDR3 DNA reads as TGTGCCATCAGTGACAGGGGAGACACCGGGGAGCTGTTTTTT. Translated, it gives CAISDRGDTGELFF.

This clonotype was seen repeatedly, ten times or more. The V and J genes are TRBV20-1 and TRBJ2-1, with a weak D call TRBD2 (6 bases). This CDR3 has 13 amino acids. V was trimmed by 3 bases and J by 5 bases, leaving 11 bases between them. Germline CDR1 DFQATT, CDR2 SNEGSKA (reference sequence). CDR3 protein: CSASGGAHNEQFF. The CDR3 nucleotides read TGCAGTGCTAGCGGCGGGGCACACAATGAGCAGTTCTTC.

At least ten counts were recorded for this clonotype. The chain links TRBV3-1 to TRBJ2-5; 7 nucleotides align to TRBD2. Germline V CDR1 and CDR2: LGHDT, YNNKEL (reference sequence). The ends lost 4 bases at V and 3 bases at J; junction bases unmatched: 5. This CDR3 has 14 amino acids. The CDR3 region is CASSPPLAEETQYF. DNA for the CDR3: TGTGCCAGCAGCCCCCCGCTAGCGGAAGAGACCCAGTACTTC.

The sample holds a few counts of this clonotype. The J gene is TRBJ2-2, the V gene TRBV12-3 or TRBV12-4, with 11 nucleotides matching TRBD2. The trim removed 7 bases at V and 0 bases at J, leaving 7 bases unmatched. This CDR3 spans 17 amino acids. DNA of the CDR3: TGTGCCAGCACCCCTAGGGGACTAGCGGCGAACACCGGGGAGCTGTTTTTT. Translated, it gives CASTPRGLAANTGELFF.

The table lists this clonotype with many counts. This chain joins TRBV7-9 and TRBJ2-7, with TRBD2 identical over 11 bases. Germline CDR1 SEHNR, CDR2 FQNEAQ (reference sequence). J lost 3 bases, V lost 2 bases, and 6 bases had no gene match. The CDR3 spans 16 residues. The CDR3 DNA is TGTGCCAGCAGCTTATCTGGACTAGCGGGCTTCTACGAGCAGTACTTC. Translated, it gives CASSLSGLAGFYEQYF.

This clonotype came up many times. This chain uses TRBV3-1 with TRBJ1-1; no clear D gene. The germline CDR1 and CDR2 sequences are LGHDT and YNNKEL (reference sequence). CDR3 size: 13 residues. V was shortened by 7 bases and J by 8 bases, with 17 bases between the two germline ends. The CDR3 is CASTPPGKAEAFF. The CDR3 nucleotides are TGTGCCAGCACCCCACCGGGCAAAGCAGAAGCTTTCTTT.

In this sample, this clonotype turned up a few times. The rearrangement joins TRBV2 to TRBJ2-3, with D possibly matching TRBD2 (5 bases). The CDR3 spans 13 residues. V lost 7 bases and J 0 bases, leaving 8 bases between the germline ends. Germline CDR1 is SNHLY and CDR2 is FYNNEI. The CDR3 bases are TGTGCCAGCATGAGGGTTAGCACAGATACGCAGTATTTT. Amino acids: CASMRVSTDTQYF.

This clonotype was observed a few times. The chain joins TRBV20-1 to TRBJ2-2, with TRBD2 identical over 8 bases. Germline CDR1 DFQATT, CDR2 SNEGSKA (reference sequence). V gave up 0 bases and J gave up 4 bases; unmatched junction bases: 16. The CDR3 totals 19 residues. This chain's CDR3 is CSAREKGRVGLAFTGELFF. The CDR3 bases are TGCAGTGCTAGAGAAAAGGGACGGGTAGGACTAGCCTTCACCGGGGAGCTGTTTTTT.

The sample holds many counts of this clonotype. V gene TRBV29-1 combines with J gene TRBJ2-7; 11 bases map to TRBD1. The CDR3 covers 12 residues. Germline CDR1 and CDR2: SQVTM and ANQGSEA. The V gene end was trimmed by 3 bases and the J gene end by 6 bases; junction bases not matched to a gene: 1. This CDR3 is CSVEDRGREQYF. Written as DNA, the CDR3 is TGCAGCGTTGAGGACAGGGGGCGCGAGCAGTACTTC.

This clonotype was found many times. The chain carries TRBV5-1 and TRBJ2-7; 11 positions agree with TRBD2. The CDR3 runs to 17 residues. Germline V lookup: CDR1 SGHRS, CDR2 YFSETQ. J lost 0 bases, V lost 2 bases, and 7 bases had no gene match. CDR3 nucleotides: TGCGCCAGCAGCTTCACTAGCGGGGGCTTCAGCTCCTACGAGCAGTACTTC. Residues: CASSFTSGGFSSYEQYF.

V usage is TRBV5-4 and J usage is TRBJ2-7, with D possibly matching TRBD1 (5 bases). Germline values: CDR1 SGHNT, CDR2 YYREEE (reference sequence). The germline V and J ends were trimmed by 2 bases and 3 bases, with 9 bases remaining between them. The CDR3 runs 13 residues. CDR3 nucleotide sequence: TGTGCCAGCAGCTTTGGGGCTCTCTACGAGCAGTACTTC. Residues: CASSFGALYEQYF.

In its sample, this clonotype was seen many times. V and J are TRBV27 and TRBJ1-1; TRBD1 aligns across 7 bases. The junction had 13 bases not matched to a gene; V was cut back by 6 bases and J by 6 bases. This CDR3 is built from 15 residues. Germline V CDR1 and CDR2: MNHEY, SMNVEV (reference sequence). The CDR3 coding sequence is TGTGCCAGCAGGGCTTACGCGACAGGGTTTTCTGAAGCTTTCTTT. This encodes CASRAYATGFSEAFF.

This clonotype occurred many times. The V gene is TRBV3-1, the J gene TRBJ1-1; TRBD1 might be the D (5 bases). Germline loops: CDR1 LGHDT, CDR2 YNNKEL (reference sequence). V was pared by 1 base and J by 0 bases, with 12 bases between. The CDR3 is 16 amino acids. CDR3 in amino acids: CASSQVRTSMNTEAFF. CDR3 sequence (DNA): TGTGCCAGCAGCCAAGTGAGGACATCCATGAACACTGAAGCTTTCTTT.

Many counts were recorded for this clonotype. The chain carries TRBV28 and TRBJ2-7; tentatively, D is TRBD1 (5 bases). CDR1 is MDHEN, CDR2 SYDVKM, per germline. V gave up 10 bases and J gave up 3 bases, with 10 bases separating them. This CDR3 spans 11 amino acids. This CDR3 reads CATHQGYEQYF. In DNA form, the CDR3 reads TGTGCCACCCACCAGGGCTACGAGCAGTACTTC. Supplemented by reference TRBV28 and TRBJ2-7, the full variable domain reads DVKVTQSSRYLVKRTGEKVFLECVQDMDHENMFWYRQDPGLGLRLIYFSYDVKMKEKGDIPEGYSVSREKKERFSLILESASTNQTSMYLCATHQGYEQYFGPGTRLTVT.

In this sample, this clonotype turned up a few times. The chain has TRBV4-1 and TRBJ2-1; 8 nucleotides match TRBD1. The CDR3 runs to 17 residues. V was pared by 4 bases and J by 3 bases, with 11 bases of the junction left unmatched. In germline, CDR1 is MGHRA, CDR2 YSYEKL. The CDR3: CASSRGSGQGNYNEQFF. The CDR3 DNA reads as TGCGCCAGCAGCCGGGGATCTGGACAGGGTAACTACAATGAGCAGTTCTTC.

This clonotype was seen at least ten times. V and J are TRBV7-2 and TRBJ2-3, with TRBD2 matching over 11 bases. This CDR3 contains 15 residues. The V and J ends lost 1 base and 5 bases, in that order; junction bases with no gene match: 2. Germline-derived CDR1 and CDR2 are SGHTA and FQGNSA. CDR3 loop: CASSLDLAGGDTQYF. CDR3 in DNA: TGTGCCAGCAGCTTAGATCTAGCGGGGGGAGATACGCAGTATTTT.

The sample holds many counts of this clonotype. The rearrangement links TRBV4-3 to TRBJ1-5, with D tentatively TRBD1 (6 bases). Germline values: CDR1 LGHNA, CDR2 YSLEER. The CDR3 runs to 17 residues. The germline V and J ends were trimmed by 1 base and 4 bases, with 17 bases remaining between them. The CDR3 loop is CASSQVLSWGANQPQHF. CDR3 nucleotides: TGCGCCAGCAGCCAAGTTCTCTCGTGGGGGGCAAATCAGCCCCAGCATTTT.

This clonotype occurred a few times. The chain is built from TRBV6-5 and TRBJ2-1, with 9 bases matching TRBD1. The J segment lost 0 bases and the V segment lost 5 bases, leaving 5 bases of the junction unmatched. Germline V gives CDR1 MNHEY, CDR2 SVGAGI. This CDR3 spans 16 amino acids. CDR3 nucleotide sequence: TGTGCCAGCAGTCGGGACAGGGTCAACTCCTACAATGAGCAGTTCTTC. Protein: CASSRDRVNSYNEQFF.

Many counts were recorded for this clonotype. V is TRBV19 and J is TRBJ2-3; tentatively, D is TRBD2 (7 bases). V was cut by 3 bases and J by 4 bases, with 14 bases left in between. In germline, CDR1 is LNHDA, CDR2 SQIVND (reference sequence). The CDR3 spans 15 residues. The CDR3 sequence: CASSMRRGPSDTQYF. In nucleotides, the CDR3 is TGTGCCAGTAGTATGAGGCGGGGGCCTTCAGATACGCAGTATTTT. Based on the CDR3 plus reference TRBV19 and TRBJ2-3, the full variable domain is DGGITQSPKYLFRKEGQNVTLSCEQNLNHDAMYWYRQDPGQGLRLIYYSQIVNDFQKGDIAEGYSVSREKKESFPLTVTSAQKNPTAFYLCASSMRRGPSDTQYFGPGTRLTVL.

The chain has TRBV5-4 and TRBJ2-7; 7 bases match TRBD2. The length of the CDR3 is 13 residues. The V segment lost 4 bases and the J segment 3 bases; nucleotides outside the gene matches: 4. Germline-derived CDR1 and CDR2 are SGHNT and YYREEE (reference sequence). In DNA, the CDR3 is TGTGCCAGCAGCCCCGGGGGGTTCTACGAGCAGTACTTC. Protein product: CASSPGGFYEQYF.

On this clonotype itself: This clone may be a read error of a much larger clone one base away. The chain employs TRBV6-1 and TRBJ2-1; tentatively, D is TRBD2 (7 bases). The V end was cut by 10 bases, the J end by 3 bases, with 19 bases between. Looked up from germline, CDR1 is MNHNS and CDR2 is SASEGT. The CDR3 runs to 15 residues. CDR3 amino acids: CANRRGTTFYNEQFF. CDR3 coding DNA: TGTGCCAACAGGAGGGGGACTACCTTCTACAATGAGCAGTTCTTC.

This clonotype was recorded at least ten times. V is TRBV11-2 and J is TRBJ1-1; D gene unclear. V dropped 0 bases and J dropped 8 bases, with 16 bases sitting between them. This CDR3 comprises 15 residues. The V gene's germline CDR1 is SGHAT and CDR2 FQNNGV. The CDR3 sequence: CASSLDPQSRTEAFF. CDR3 nucleotides: TGTGCCAGCAGCTTAGATCCCCAGTCCCGGACCGAAGCTTTCTTT. The full variable domain, rest sourced from reference TRBV11-2 and TRBJ1-1, is EAGVAQSPRYKIIEKRQSVAFWCNPISGHATLYWYQQILGQGPKLLIQFQNNGVVDDSQLPKDRFSAERLKGVDSTLKIQPAKLEDSAVYLCASSLDPQSRTEAFFGQGTRLTVV.

There are many counts of this clonotype. The chain joins TRBV11-2 to TRBJ2-1, with D tentatively TRBD1 (5 bases). Trimming stripped 1 base from V and 0 bases from J, with 10 bases between. The CDR3 totals 16 residues. The germline V gene has CDR1 SGHAT and CDR2 FQNNGV. The CDR3 loop reads CASSLVGGASYNEQFF. Here the CDR3 DNA reads TGTGCCAGCAGCTTAGTGGGTGGGGCCTCCTACAATGAGCAGTTCTTC.